This section outlines one T cell receptor (beta chain) sequence together with its context. The data were produced by immunoSEQ multiplex PCR, yet TCRdb's version contains in-frame clones alone and is incomplete. Of 4,500 to 7,000 clones listed, around two thirds are singletons. Germline V lookup: CDR1 LGHNA, CDR2 YSLEER. The V and J ends lost 0 bases and 5 bases, in that order; junction bases with no gene match: 8. There are 17 residues in the CDR3. The sample belongs to a study of immune evolution from preneoplasia to lung adenocarcinoma. This sequence originates from a person of 80 years or more with lung adenocarcinoma. This sequence joins TRBV4-3 and TRBJ2-3, with 10 bases lining up with TRBD2. The sequencing sample was made of FFPE adjacent normal lung tissue. CDR3 bases: TGCGCCAGCAGCCAAGATCAGGTAGCGGGGGGCGAAGATACGCAGTATTTT. It codes for CASSQDQVAGGEDTQYF.